This T cell receptor beta chain is drawn from a study of cytomegalovirus exposure and HLA in healthy donors. A few counts support this clone. Its antigen is undetermined. Germline trimming cut 5 bases from V and 3 bases from J; bases unmatched to any gene: 5. Germline loops: CDR1 SEHNR, CDR2 FQNEAQ (reference sequence). The CDR3 consists of 15 residues. Primers for the PCR totalled 60 Vbeta and 13 Jbeta. TCRdb's copy holds only in-frame clones and misses some; the assay was immunoSEQ multiplex PCR. The top ten clones hold 2.5% to 3.5% of a sample with about 200,000 clones, around 83% of them seen once. Broader study findings: HLA restriction was apparent for most CMV-associated TCR beta chains in a later analysis. In a later analysis, HLA-associated beta chains showed higher expansion and lower generation probabilities than comparable chains.

Sequencing used PBMCs. The clonotype comes from a woman aged 40 to 50 in good health and CMV-seronegative. The chain joins TRBV7-9 to TRBJ2-2, with 8 nucleotides matching TRBD2. The CDR3 DNA is TGTGCCAGCAGCCCCGGGGGGGTATACACCGGGGAGCTGTTTTTT. This translates into CASSPGGVYTGELFF.